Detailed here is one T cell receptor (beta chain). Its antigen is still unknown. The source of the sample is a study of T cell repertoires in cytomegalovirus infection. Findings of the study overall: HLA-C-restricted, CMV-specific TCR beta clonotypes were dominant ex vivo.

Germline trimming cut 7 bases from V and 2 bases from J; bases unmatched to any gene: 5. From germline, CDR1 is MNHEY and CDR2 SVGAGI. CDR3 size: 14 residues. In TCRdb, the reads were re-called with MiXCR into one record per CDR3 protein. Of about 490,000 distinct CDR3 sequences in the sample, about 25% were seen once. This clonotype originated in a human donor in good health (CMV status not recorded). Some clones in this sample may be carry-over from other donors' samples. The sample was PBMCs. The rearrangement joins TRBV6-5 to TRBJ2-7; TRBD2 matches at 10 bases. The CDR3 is CASKRLAGPYEQYF. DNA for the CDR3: TGTGCCAGCAAGCGACTAGCGGGCCCCTACGAGCAGTACTTC.